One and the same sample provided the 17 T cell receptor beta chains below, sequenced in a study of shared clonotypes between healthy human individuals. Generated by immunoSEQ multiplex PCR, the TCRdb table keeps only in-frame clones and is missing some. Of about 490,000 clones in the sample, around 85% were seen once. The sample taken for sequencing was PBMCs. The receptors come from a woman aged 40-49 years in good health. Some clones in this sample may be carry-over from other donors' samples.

CDR3 nucleotides: TGTGCCAGCCCTAGCGGAAGAGACACCGGGGAGCTGTTTTTT. Protein: CASPSGRDTGELFF. This chain joins TRBV21-1 and TRBJ2-2; the tabulated D call, TRBD2, remains unverified against the DNA. TRBV21-1 is described as a pseudogene. This CDR3 contains 14 residues.

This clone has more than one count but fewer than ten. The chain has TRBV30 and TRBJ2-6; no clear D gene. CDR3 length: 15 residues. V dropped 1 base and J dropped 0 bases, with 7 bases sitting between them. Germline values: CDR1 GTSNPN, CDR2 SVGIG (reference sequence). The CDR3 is CAWSGPYSGANVLTF. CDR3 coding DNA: TGTGCCTGGAGTGGTCCGTACTCTGGGGCCAACGTCCTGACTTTC.

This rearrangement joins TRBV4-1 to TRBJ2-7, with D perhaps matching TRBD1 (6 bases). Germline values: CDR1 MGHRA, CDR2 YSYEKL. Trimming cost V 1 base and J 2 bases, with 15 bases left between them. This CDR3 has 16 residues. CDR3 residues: CASSQGTGLRPYEQYF. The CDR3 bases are TGCGCCAGCAGCCAAGGCACAGGGCTAAGACCCTACGAGCAGTACTTC.

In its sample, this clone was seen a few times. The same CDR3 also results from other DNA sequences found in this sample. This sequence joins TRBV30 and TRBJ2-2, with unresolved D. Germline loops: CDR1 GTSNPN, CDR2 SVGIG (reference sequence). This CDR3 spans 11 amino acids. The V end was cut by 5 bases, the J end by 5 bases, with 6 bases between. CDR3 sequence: CAWRGTGELFF. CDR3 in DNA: TGTGCCTGGCGCGGAACCGGGGAGCTGTTTTTT.

The CDR3 nucleotides read TGCGCCAGCAGCCAAGACAGGGACTCTTACAATGAGCAGTTCTTC. Protein product: CASSQDRDSYNEQFF. The chain recombines TRBV4-1 with TRBJ2-1, with D perhaps matching TRBD2 (6 bases). The V end was cut by 0 bases, the J end by 4 bases, with 10 bases between. Germline CDR1 reads MGHRA; CDR2 reads YSYEKL. This CDR3 spans 15 amino acids.

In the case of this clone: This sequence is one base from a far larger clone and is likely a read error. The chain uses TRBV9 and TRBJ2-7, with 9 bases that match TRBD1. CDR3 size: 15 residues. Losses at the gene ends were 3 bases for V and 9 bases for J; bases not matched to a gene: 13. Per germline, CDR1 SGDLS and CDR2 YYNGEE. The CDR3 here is CASSAPGQGGRGQYF. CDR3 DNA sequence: TGTGCCAGCAGCGCACCGGGACAGGGAGGAAGAGGGCAGTACTTC. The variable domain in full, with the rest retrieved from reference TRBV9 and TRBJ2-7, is DSGVTQTPKHLITATGQRVTLRCSPRSGDLSVYWYQQSLDQGLQFLIQYYNGEERAKGNILERFSAQQFPDLHSELNLSSLELGDSALYFCASSAPGQGGRGQYFGPGTRLTVT.

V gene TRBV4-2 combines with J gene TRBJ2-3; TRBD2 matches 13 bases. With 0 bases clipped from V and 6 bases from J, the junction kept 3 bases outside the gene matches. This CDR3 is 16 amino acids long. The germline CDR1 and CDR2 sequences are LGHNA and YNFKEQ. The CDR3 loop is CASSQDGLAGVDTQYF. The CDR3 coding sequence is TGTGCCAGCAGCCAAGATGGACTAGCGGGAGTTGATACGCAGTATTTT.

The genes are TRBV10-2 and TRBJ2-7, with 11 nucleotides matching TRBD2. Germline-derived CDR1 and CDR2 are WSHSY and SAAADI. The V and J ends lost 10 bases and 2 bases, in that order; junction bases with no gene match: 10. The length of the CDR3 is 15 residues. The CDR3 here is CATSKPGLAAYEQYF. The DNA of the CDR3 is TGCGCCACCTCTAAACCGGGACTAGCGGCCTACGAGCAGTACTTC.

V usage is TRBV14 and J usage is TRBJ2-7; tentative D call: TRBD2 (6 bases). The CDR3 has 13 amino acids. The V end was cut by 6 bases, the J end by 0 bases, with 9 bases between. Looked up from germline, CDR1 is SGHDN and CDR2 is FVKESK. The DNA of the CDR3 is TGTGCCAGCAGTCGGGGGAGCTCCTACGAGCAGTACTTC. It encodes CASSRGSSYEQYF.

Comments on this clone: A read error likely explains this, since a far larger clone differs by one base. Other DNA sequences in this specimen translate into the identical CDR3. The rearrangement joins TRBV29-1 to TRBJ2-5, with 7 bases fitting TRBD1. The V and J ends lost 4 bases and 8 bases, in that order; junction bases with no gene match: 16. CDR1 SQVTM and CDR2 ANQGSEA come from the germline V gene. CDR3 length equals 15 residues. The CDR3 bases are TGCAGCGTTGGCCCCCATGACAGGGTTGGAGAAACCCAGTACTTC. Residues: CSVGPHDRVGETQYF. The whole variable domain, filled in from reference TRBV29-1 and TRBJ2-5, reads SAVISQKPSRDICQRGTSLTIQCQVDSQVTMMFWYRQQPGQSLTLIATANQGSEATYESGFVIDKFPISRPNLTFSTLTVSNMSPEDSSIYLCSVGPHDRVGETQYFGPGTRLLVL.

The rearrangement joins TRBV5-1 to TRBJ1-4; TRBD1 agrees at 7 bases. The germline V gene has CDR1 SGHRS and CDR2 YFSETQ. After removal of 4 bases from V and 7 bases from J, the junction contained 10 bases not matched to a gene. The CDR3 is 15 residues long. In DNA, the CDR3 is TGCGCCAGCAGCGCGCTGACAGGGTTGGGTGAAAAACTGTTTTTT. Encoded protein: CASSALTGLGEKLFF.

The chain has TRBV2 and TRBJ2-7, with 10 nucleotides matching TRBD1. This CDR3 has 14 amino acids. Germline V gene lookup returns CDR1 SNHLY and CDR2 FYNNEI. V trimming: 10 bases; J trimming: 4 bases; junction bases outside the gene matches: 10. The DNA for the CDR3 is TGTGCCACCACCCGGGACAGGGGTTGGTACGAGCAGTACTTC. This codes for CATTRDRGWYEQYF.

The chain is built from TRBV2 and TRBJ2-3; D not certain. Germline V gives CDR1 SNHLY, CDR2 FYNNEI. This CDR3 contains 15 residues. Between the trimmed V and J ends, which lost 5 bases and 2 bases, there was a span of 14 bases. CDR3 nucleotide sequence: TGTGCCAGCAGTCCTATACCAATACCCACAGATACGCAGTATTTT. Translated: CASSPIPIPTDTQYF.

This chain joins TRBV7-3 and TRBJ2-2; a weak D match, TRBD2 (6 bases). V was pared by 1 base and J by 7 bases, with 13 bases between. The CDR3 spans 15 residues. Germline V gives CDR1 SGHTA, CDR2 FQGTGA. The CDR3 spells CASSLIGGLGGELFF. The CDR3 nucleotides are TGTGCCAGCAGCTTAATAGGAGGGCTTGGCGGGGAGCTGTTTTTT.

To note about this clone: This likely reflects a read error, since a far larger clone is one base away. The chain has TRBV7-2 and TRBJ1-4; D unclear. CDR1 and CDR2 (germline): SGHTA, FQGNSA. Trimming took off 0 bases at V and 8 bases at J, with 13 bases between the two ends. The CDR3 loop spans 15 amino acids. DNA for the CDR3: TGTGCCAGCAGCTTAGCGAGGGCGGGGAACGAAAAACTGTTTTTT. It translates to CASSLARAGNEKLFF.

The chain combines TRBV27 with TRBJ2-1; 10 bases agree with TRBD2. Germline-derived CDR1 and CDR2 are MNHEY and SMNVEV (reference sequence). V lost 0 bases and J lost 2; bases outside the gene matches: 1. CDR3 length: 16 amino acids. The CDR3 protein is CASSLSSGRAYNEQFF. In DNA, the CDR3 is TGTGCCAGCAGTTTATCAAGCGGGAGGGCCTACAATGAGCAGTTCTTC.

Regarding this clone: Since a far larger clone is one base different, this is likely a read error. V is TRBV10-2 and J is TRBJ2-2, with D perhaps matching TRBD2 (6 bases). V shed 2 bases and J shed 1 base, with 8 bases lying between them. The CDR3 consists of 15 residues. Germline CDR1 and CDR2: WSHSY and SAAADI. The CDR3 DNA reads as TGCGCCAGCAGTGAGAGGACTATGAACACCGGGGAGCTGTTTTTT. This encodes CASSERTMNTGELFF.